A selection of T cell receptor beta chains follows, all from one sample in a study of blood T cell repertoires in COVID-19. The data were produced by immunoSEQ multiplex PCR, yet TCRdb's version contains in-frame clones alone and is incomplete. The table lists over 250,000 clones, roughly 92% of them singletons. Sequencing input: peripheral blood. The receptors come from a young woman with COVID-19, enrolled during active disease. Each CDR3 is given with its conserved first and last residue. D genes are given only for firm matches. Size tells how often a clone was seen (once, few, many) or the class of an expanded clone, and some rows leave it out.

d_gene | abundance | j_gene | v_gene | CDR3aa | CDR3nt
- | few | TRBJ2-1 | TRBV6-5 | CASSYSHGSSYNEQFF | TGTGCCAGCAGTTACTCACACGGGAGCTCCTACAATGAGCAGTTCTTC
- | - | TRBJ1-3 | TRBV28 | CASSPGDNSGNTIYF | TGTGCCAGCAGTCCAGGGGACAACTCTGGAAACACCATATATTTT
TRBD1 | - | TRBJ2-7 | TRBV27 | CASSVDRGPYEQYF | TGTGCCAGCAGTGTTGACAGGGGTCCCTACGAGCAGTACTTC
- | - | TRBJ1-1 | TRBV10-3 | CAIKEILNTEAFF | TGTGCCATCAAAGAGATACTGAACACTGAAGCTTTCTTT
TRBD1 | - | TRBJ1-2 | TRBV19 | CATSTDRESLVLF | TGTGCCACCTCCACCGACAGGGAGTCCCTCGTTCTCTTC
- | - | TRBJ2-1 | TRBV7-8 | CASSLAGWASYNEQFF | TGTGCCAGCAGCTTAGCGGGCTGGGCCTCCTACAATGAGCAGTTCTTC
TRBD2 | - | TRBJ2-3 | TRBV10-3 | CATQVAGGTDTQYF | TGTGCCACTCAGGTGGCGGGAGGCACAGATACGCAGTATTTT
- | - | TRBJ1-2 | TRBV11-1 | CASSPRDTSNYGYTF | TGTGCCAGCAGCCCTCGGGACACCTCTAACTATGGCTACACCTTC
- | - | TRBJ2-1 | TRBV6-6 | CASSYSGGYNEQFF | TGTGCCAGCAGTTACTCAGGAGGGTACAATGAGCAGTTCTTC
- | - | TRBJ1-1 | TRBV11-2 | CASSLDPGGDTEAFF | TGTGCCAGCAGCTTAGATCCGGGAGGGGACACTGAAGCTTTCTTT
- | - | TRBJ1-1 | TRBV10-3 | CAISESRGLGNTEAFF | TGTGCCATCAGTGAGTCGCGGGGTCTAGGGAACACTGAAGCTTTCTTT
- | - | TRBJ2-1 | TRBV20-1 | CSAEVNEQFF | TGCAGTGCGGAGGTAAATGAGCAGTTCTTC
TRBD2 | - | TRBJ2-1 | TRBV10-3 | CAIRSGSGLVNNEQFF | TGTGCCATCAGGTCGGGGTCCGGACTAGTTAACAATGAGCAGTTCTTC
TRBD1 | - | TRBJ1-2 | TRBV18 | CASSPQEQGTGSDTF | TGTGCCAGCTCACCCCAGGAACAGGGGACTGGCTCGGACACCTTC
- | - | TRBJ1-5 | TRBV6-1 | CASSDGGRQPQHF | TGTGCCAGCAGTGACGGGGGGCGTCAGCCCCAGCATTTT
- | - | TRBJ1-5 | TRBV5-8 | CASSLYTQNQPQHF | TGTGCCAGCAGCTTGTACACACAGAATCAGCCCCAGCATTTT
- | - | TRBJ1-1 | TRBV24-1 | CATSDFGEVGNTEAFF | TGTGCCACCAGTGATTTTGGGGAGGTAGGGAACACTGAAGCTTTCTTT
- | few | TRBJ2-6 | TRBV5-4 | CASSLRHQAGANVLTF | TGTGCCAGCAGCTTGCGTCATCAGGCTGGGGCCAACGTCCTGACTTTC
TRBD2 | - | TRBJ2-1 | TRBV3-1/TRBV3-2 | CASSQRPSGLSYNEQFF | TGTGCCAGCAGCCAACGCCCTAGCGGGCTCTCCTACAATGAGCAGTTCTTC
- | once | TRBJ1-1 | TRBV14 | CASSQDLRVEAFF | TGTGCCAGCAGCCAAGATCTTCGGGTTGAAGCTTTCTTT
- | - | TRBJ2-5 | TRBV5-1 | CASSGGYARGGPETQYF | TGCGCCAGCAGCGGTGGATACGCTCGCGGAGGGCCAGAGACCCAGTACTTC
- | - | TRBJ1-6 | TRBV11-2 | CASSQVAASSYNSPLHF | TGTGCCAGCAGCCAAGTAGCGGCGAGCTCCTATAATTCACCCCTCCACTTT
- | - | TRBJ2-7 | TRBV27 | CASSFSGAREQYF | TGTGCCAGCAGTTTTTCAGGGGCACGGGAGCAGTACTTC
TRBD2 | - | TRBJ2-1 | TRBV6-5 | CASGTSGYNEQFF | TGTGCCAGCGGGACTAGCGGCTACAATGAGCAGTTCTTC
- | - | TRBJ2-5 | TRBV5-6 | CASSFGSQETQYF | TGTGCCAGCAGCTTTGGCAGTCAAGAGACCCAGTACTTC
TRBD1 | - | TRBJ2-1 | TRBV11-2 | CASSLEGQVPSYNEQFF | TGTGCCAGCAGCTTAGAGGGACAGGTCCCATCCTACAATGAGCAGTTCTTC
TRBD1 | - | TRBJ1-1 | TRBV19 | CASSEGQGPRTEAFF | TGTGCCAGTAGTGAAGGACAGGGCCCAAGGACTGAAGCTTTCTTT
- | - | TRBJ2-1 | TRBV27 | CASSLTGSPLVEQFF | TGTGCCAGCAGTTTGACGGGTTCCCCTTTGGTTGAGCAGTTCTTC
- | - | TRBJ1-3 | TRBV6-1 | CASSAAQGHLSGNTIYF | TGTGCCAGCAGTGCCGCCCAGGGGCATTTGTCTGGAAACACCATATATTTT
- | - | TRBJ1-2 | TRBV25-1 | CASSELLGGYGYTF | TGTGCCAGCAGTGAGTTACTTGGAGGCTATGGCTACACCTTC
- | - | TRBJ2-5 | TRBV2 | CASSEFRVEETQYF | TGTGCCAGCAGTGAATTTCGGGTGGAGGAGACCCAGTACTTC
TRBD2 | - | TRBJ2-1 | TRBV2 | CASCTSGTNEQFF | TGTGCCAGCTGCACTAGCGGAACAAATGAGCAGTTCTTC
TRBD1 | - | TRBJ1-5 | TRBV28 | CASSVDRGGNQPQHF | TGTGCCAGCAGTGTCGACAGGGGGGGCAATCAGCCCCAGCATTTT
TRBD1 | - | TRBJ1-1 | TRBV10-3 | CAISDPGTGRMNTEAFF | TGTGCCATCAGTGACCCAGGGACAGGGCGGATGAACACTGAAGCTTTCTTT
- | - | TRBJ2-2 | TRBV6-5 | CASGRTANTGELFF | TGTGCCAGCGGGAGGACGGCGAACACCGGGGAGCTGTTTTTT
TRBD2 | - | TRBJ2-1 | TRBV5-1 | CASSSSGWVDEQFF | TGCGCCAGCAGCTCTAGCGGGTGGGTCGATGAGCAGTTCTTC
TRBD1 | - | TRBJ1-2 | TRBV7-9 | CASSLAWDRVNYGYTF | TGTGCCAGCAGCTTAGCGTGGGACAGGGTTAACTATGGCTACACCTTC
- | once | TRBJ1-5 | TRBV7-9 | CASSIDRSGGSQPQHF | TGTGCCAGCAGCATCGACAGGAGCGGAGGTTCTCAGCCCCAGCATTTT
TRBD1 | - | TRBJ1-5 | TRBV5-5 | CASSLQGGTQPQHF | TGTGCCAGCAGCCTGCAGGGGGGCACTCAGCCCCAGCATTTT
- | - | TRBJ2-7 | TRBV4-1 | CASSLTGTYEQYF | TGCGCCAGCAGCCTCACCGGGACTTACGAGCAGTACTTC
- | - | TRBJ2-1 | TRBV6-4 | CASSAVTSSYNEQFF | TGTGCCAGCAGTGCGGTGACTAGCTCCTACAATGAGCAGTTCTTC
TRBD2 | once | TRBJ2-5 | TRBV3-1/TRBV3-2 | CASSQEGLAGAGKTQYF | TGTGCCAGCAGCCAAGAAGGACTAGCGGGAGCGGGGAAGACCCAGTACTTC